This TCR beta chain is drawn from a study of shared clonotypes between healthy human individuals. Study overall: Three plates were used per donor for CD4 naive, three for CD4 memory, two for CD8 naive and one for CD8 memory. Study-wide points: The study's rarefaction showed incomplete sorted-subset sequencing despite large depth. In contrast to clonotypes shared by all four donors, non-shared clonotypes had lower generation probabilities.

The sorted-subset replicate PCRs were given around 200 ng DNA, which is tens of thousands of T cell genomes. Data came from immunoSEQ multiplex PCR; TCRdb stores just in-frame clones and leaves some out. The sample lists over a million clones, 75% occurring once. Comments on this clone: Antigen: not known.

After removal of 6 bases from V and 4 bases from J, the junction contained 9 bases not matched to a gene. The CDR3 is 16 residues long. Per germline, CDR1 ENHRY and CDR2 SYGVKD. The sequencing sample was made of memory CD4+ T cells sorted from blood. This sample's subset: CD45RA-negative fraction. The TCR sequence derives from a man aged 18-30 years in good health. This rearrangement joins TRBV10-3 to TRBJ2-1, with 10 positions matching TRBD2. CDR3 coding DNA: TGTGCCATCAGCGGACTAGCGGAACGCCTATACAATGAGCAGTTCTTC. Its translation: CAISGLAERLYNEQFF.